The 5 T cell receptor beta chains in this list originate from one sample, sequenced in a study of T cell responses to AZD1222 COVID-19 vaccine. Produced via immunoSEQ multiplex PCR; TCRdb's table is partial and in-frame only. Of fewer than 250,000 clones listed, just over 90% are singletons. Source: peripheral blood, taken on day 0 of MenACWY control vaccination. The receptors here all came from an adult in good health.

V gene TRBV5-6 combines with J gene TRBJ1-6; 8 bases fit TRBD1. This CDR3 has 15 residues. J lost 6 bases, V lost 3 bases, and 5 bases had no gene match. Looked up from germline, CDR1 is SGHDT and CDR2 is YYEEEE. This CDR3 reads CASSSGTGINSPLHF. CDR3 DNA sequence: TGTGCCAGCAGCTCAGGGACAGGAATTAATTCACCCCTCCACTTT.

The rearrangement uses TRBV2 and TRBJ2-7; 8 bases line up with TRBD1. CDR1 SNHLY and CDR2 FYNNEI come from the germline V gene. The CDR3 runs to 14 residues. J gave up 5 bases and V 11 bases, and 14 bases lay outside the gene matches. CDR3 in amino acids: CAGARTGIQDEQYF. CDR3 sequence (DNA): TGTGCCGGCGCGCGGACAGGGATTCAGGACGAGCAGTACTTC.

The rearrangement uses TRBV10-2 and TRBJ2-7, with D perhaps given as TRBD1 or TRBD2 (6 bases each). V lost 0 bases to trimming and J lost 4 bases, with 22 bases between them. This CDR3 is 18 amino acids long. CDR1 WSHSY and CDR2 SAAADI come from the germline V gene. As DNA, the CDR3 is TGCGCCAGCAGTGAGTCCGTGAGGGGGGTGCGGGGACGGTACGAGCAGTACTTC. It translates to CASSESVRGVRGRYEQYF.

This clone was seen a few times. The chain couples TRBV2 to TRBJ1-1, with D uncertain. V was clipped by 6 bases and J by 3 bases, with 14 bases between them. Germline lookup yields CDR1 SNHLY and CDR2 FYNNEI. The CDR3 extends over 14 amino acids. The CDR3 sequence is CASSGRKRDTEAFF. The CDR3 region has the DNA TGTGCCAGCAGCGGCCGCAAAAGGGACACTGAAGCTTTCTTT.

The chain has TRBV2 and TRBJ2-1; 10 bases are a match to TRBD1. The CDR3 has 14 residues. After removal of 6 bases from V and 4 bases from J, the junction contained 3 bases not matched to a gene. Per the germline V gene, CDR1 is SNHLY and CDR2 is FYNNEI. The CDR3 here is CASRPGQGYNEQFF. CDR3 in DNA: TGTGCCAGCAGACCGGGACAGGGGTACAATGAGCAGTTCTTC.